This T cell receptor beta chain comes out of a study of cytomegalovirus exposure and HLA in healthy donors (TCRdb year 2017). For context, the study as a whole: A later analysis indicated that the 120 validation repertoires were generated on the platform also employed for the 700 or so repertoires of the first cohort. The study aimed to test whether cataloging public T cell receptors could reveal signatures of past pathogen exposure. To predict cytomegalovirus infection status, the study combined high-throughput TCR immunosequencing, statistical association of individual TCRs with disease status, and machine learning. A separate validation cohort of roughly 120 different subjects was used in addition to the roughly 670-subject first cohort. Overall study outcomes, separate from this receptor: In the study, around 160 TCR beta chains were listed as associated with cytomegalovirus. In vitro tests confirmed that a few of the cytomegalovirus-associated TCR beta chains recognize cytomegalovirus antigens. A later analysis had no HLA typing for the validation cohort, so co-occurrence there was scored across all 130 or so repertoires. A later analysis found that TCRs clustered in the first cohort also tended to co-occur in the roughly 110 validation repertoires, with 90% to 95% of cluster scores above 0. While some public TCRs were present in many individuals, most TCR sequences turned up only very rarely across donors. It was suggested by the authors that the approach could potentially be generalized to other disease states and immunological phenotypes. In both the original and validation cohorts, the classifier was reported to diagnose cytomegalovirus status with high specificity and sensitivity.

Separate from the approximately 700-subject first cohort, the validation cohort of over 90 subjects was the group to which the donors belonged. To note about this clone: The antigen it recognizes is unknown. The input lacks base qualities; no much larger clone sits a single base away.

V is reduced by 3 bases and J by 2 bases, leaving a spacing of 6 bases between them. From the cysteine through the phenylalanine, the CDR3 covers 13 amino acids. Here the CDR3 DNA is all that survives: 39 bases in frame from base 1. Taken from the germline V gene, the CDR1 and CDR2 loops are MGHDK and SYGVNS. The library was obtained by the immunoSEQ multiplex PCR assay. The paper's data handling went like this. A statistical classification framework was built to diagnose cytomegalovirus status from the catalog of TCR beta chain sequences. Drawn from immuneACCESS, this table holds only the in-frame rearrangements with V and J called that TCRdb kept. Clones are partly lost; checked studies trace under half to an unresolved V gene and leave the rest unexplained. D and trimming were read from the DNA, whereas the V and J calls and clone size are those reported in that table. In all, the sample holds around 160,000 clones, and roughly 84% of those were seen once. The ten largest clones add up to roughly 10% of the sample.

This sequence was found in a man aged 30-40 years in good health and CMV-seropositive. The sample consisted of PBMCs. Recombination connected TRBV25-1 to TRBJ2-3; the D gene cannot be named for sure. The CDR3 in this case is CASSDTITDTQYF. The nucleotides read TGTGCCAGCAGTGATACAATCACAGATACGCAGTATTTT.